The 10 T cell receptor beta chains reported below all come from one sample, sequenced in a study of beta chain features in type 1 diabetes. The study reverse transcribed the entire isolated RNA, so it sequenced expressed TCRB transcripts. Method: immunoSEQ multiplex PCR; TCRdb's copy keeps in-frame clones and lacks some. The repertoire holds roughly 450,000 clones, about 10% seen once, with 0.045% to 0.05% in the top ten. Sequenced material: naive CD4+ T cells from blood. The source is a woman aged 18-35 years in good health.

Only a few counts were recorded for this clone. The CDR3 protein is CASSQDTGFSEQFF. CDR3 DNA: TGTGCCAGCAGCCAAGATACAGGATTTAGTGAGCAGTTCTTC. The rearrangement joins TRBV14 to TRBJ2-1, with D perhaps matching TRBD1 (5 bases). Per germline, CDR1 SGHDN and CDR2 FVKESK. The germline V and J ends were trimmed by 0 bases and 9 bases, with 12 bases remaining between them. CDR3 length: 14 residues.

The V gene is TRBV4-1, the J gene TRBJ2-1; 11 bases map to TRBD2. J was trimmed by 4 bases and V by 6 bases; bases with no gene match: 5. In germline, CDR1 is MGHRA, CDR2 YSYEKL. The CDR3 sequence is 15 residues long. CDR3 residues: CASSLPSGGYNEQFF. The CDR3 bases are TGCGCCAGCAGTCTCCCTAGCGGGGGGTACAATGAGCAGTTCTTC.

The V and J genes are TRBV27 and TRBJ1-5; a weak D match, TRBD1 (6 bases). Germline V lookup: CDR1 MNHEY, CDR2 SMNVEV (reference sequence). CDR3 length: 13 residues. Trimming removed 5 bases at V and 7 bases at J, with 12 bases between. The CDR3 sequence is CASSPGVWQPQHF. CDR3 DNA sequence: TGTGCCAGCAGTCCAGGGGTTTGGCAGCCCCAGCATTTT.

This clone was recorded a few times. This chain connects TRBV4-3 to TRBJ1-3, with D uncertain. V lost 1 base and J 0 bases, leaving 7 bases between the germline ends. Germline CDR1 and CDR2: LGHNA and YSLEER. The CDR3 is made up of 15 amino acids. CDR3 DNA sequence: TGCGCCAGCAGCCAAGGGAGAAGCTCTGGAAACACCATATATTTT. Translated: CASSQGRSSGNTIYF.

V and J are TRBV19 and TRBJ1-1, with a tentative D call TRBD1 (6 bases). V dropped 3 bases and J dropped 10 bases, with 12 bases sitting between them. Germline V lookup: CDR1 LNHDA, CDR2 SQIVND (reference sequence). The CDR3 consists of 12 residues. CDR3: CASSMAGVIAFF. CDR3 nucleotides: TGTGCCAGTAGTATGGCAGGGGTAATAGCTTTCTTT.

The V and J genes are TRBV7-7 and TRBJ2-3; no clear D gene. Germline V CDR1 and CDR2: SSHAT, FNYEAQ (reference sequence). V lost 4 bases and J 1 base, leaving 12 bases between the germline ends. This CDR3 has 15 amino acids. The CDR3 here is CASSSPLRGTDTQYF. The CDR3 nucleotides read TGTGCCAGCAGCTCCCCATTAAGGGGCACAGATACGCAGTATTTT.

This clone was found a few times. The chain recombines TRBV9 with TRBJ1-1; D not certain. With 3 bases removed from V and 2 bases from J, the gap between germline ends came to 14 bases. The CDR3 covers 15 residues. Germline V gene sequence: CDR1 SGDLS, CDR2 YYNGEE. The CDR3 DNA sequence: TGTGCCAGCAGCGCCCAATACATGGCTAACACTGAAGCTTTCTTT. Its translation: CASSAQYMANTEAFF.

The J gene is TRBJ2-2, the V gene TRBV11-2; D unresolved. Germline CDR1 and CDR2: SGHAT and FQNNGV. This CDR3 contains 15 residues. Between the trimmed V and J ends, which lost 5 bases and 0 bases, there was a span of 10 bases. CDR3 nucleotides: TGTGCCAGCAGCCTCACAACGGCGAACACCGGGGAGCTGTTTTTT. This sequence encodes CASSLTTANTGELFF.

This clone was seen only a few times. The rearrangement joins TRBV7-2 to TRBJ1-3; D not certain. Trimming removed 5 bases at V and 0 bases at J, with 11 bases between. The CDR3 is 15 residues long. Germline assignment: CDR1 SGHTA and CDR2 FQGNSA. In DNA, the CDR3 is TGTGCCAGCAGCGGCGGACTGAACTCTGGAAACACCATATATTTT. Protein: CASSGGLNSGNTIYF.

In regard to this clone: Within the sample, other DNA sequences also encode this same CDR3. The CDR3 loop is CASSGQGNQPQHF. The CDR3 region has the DNA TGTGCCAGCAGTGGTCAGGGGAATCAGCCCCAGCATTTT. The chain is built from TRBV2 and TRBJ1-5; D might be TRBD1 (6 bases). Germline CDR1 reads SNHLY; CDR2 reads FYNNEI. The CDR3 spans 13 residues. V lost 4 bases to trimming and J lost 4 bases, with 8 bases between them. Drawing the rest from reference TRBV2 and TRBJ1-5, the complete variable domain is EPEVTQTPSHQVTQMGQEVILRCVPISNHLYFYWYRQILGQKVEFLVSFYNNEISEKSEIFDDQFSVERPDGSNFTLKIRSTKLEDSAMYFCASSGQGNQPQHFGDGTRLSIL.